The rows below give T cell receptor beta chains drawn from one sample of a study of Graves' ophthalmopathy and Graves' hyperthyroidism. From the multiplex PCR reads, TCRdb called clonotypes with MiXCR, one entry per CDR3 protein. The sample yields 300,000 to 400,000 distinct CDR3 sequences, roughly 15% seen once. The material sequenced was peripheral blood. Source of these receptors: an adult woman with stable Graves' hyperthyroidism. CDR3s include the opening cysteine and the closing phenylalanine or tryptophan. Fields, in order: CDR3 DNA, CDR3 protein, D gene, clone size, V gene, CDR3 length, J gene. The D gene is left open where the match is weak. Expanded clones get a size class; other rows say once, few or many, or leave the size out.

CDR3 DNA: TGTGCCAGCAGTGCGAGGACAGCCTCGAACACTGAAGCTTTCTTT; CDR3 protein: CASSARTASNTEAFF; D gene: .; clone size: many; V gene: TRBV27; CDR3 length: 15; J gene: TRBJ1-1
CDR3 DNA: TGTGCCAGCAGCTCCCTTGCTGGGGGGAACACCGGGGAGCTGTTTTTT; CDR3 protein: CASSSLAGGNTGELFF; D gene: .; clone size: few; V gene: TRBV11-2; CDR3 length: 16; J gene: TRBJ2-2
CDR3 DNA: TGCGCCAGCAGCCAACAGACGGGGTATAATTCACCCCTCCACTTT; CDR3 protein: CASSQQTGYNSPLHF; D gene: .; clone size: many; V gene: TRBV4-1; CDR3 length: 15; J gene: TRBJ1-6
CDR3 DNA: TGTGCCAGCAGTTATAGCGGGAGGGCCTTCTACGAGCAGTACTTC; CDR3 protein: CASSYSGRAFYEQYF; D gene: TRBD2; clone size: many; V gene: TRBV28; CDR3 length: 15; J gene: TRBJ2-7
CDR3 DNA: TGTGCCAGCAGCCATGACTTTGCCAAAACCTACGAGCAGTACTTC; CDR3 protein: CASSHDFAKTYEQYF; D gene: .; clone size: many; V gene: TRBV7-9; CDR3 length: 15; J gene: TRBJ2-7
CDR3 DNA: TGTGCCAGCAGTTTCGGATACTACGAGCAGTACTTC; CDR3 protein: CASSFGYYEQYF; D gene: .; clone size: many; V gene: TRBV12-3/TRBV12-4; CDR3 length: 12; J gene: TRBJ2-7
CDR3 DNA: TGTGCCAGCATGATAAGTTCGAACACCGGGGAGCTGTTTTTT; CDR3 protein: CASMISSNTGELFF; D gene: .; clone size: many; V gene: TRBV2; CDR3 length: 14; J gene: TRBJ2-2
CDR3 DNA: TGTGCCAGCAGTTACTCCGGACTGAACTCTGGAAACACCATATATTTT; CDR3 protein: CASSYSGLNSGNTIYF; D gene: .; clone size: many; V gene: TRBV6-5; CDR3 length: 16; J gene: TRBJ1-3
CDR3 DNA: TGTGCCAGCAAACCGGGTACATTCGACACTGAAGCTTTCTTT; CDR3 protein: CASKPGTFDTEAFF; D gene: .; clone size: .; V gene: TRBV6-1; CDR3 length: 14; J gene: TRBJ1-1
CDR3 DNA: TGCAGTGCTAGAGATCGGACCCTTGGCGCCTACGAGCAGTACTTC; CDR3 protein: CSARDRTLGAYEQYF; D gene: .; clone size: many; V gene: TRBV20-1; CDR3 length: 15; J gene: TRBJ2-7
CDR3 DNA: TGTGCCAGCAGTGGGGGACAGGTAATTTCGCCCCAGCATTTT; CDR3 protein: CASSGGQVISPQHF; D gene: TRBD1; clone size: many; V gene: TRBV12-3/TRBV12-4; CDR3 length: 14; J gene: TRBJ1-5
CDR3 DNA: TGTGCCAGCTCCCCCGGGACGGAAAATGGCTACACCTTC; CDR3 protein: CASSPGTENGYTF; D gene: .; clone size: many; V gene: TRBV18; CDR3 length: 13; J gene: TRBJ1-2
CDR3 DNA: TGCAGTGCTCAGGGGGCAGCGAATTCACACCTCCACTTT; CDR3 protein: CSAQGAANSHLHF; D gene: TRBD1; clone size: few; V gene: TRBV20-1; CDR3 length: 13; J gene: TRBJ1-6
CDR3 DNA: TGTGCCAGCACCACGAGCCCTGCCAATGGCTACACCTTC; CDR3 protein: CASTTSPANGYTF; D gene: .; clone size: many; V gene: TRBV2; CDR3 length: 13; J gene: TRBJ1-2
CDR3 DNA: TGTGCCAGCATACGGGGACTCGAGCAGTACTTC; CDR3 protein: CASIRGLEQYF; D gene: .; clone size: many; V gene: TRBV6-5; CDR3 length: 11; J gene: TRBJ2-7
CDR3 DNA: TGCAGCGTGGACAGGGGGGGATCTGAAGCTTTCTTT; CDR3 protein: CSVDRGGSEAFF; D gene: TRBD1; clone size: many; V gene: TRBV29-1; CDR3 length: 12; J gene: TRBJ1-1
CDR3 DNA: TGTGCCAGCAGCTTATCGGAAAGTGGGAGCCTCGCTTTTACGGGGGAGCTGTTTTTT; CDR3 protein: CASSLSESGSLAFTGELFF; D gene: .; clone size: .; V gene: TRBV7-2; CDR3 length: 19; J gene: TRBJ2-2
CDR3 DNA: TGTGCCAGCAGCCCTGGGAGCCATACCGGGGAGCTGTTTTTT; CDR3 protein: CASSPGSHTGELFF; D gene: .; clone size: many; V gene: TRBV7-3; CDR3 length: 14; J gene: TRBJ2-2
CDR3 DNA: TGTGCCAGCAGCACTCGCCGGGACAGGGGGTTACTAGCGGGAGGGCAAGAGACCCAGTACTTC; CDR3 protein: CASSTRRDRGLLAGGQETQYF; D gene: TRBD2; clone size: once; V gene: TRBV7-1; CDR3 length: 21; J gene: TRBJ2-5
CDR3 DNA: TGTGCCAGCAGCTGGGGGGCCGGGACTAGCGGGATCGCCGGGGAGCTGTTTTTT; CDR3 protein: CASSWGAGTSGIAGELFF; D gene: TRBD2; clone size: many; V gene: TRBV11-1; CDR3 length: 18; J gene: TRBJ2-2
CDR3 DNA: TGTGCCACCAGAGACGGACAGGGGGCGAACACCGGGGAGCTGTTTTTT; CDR3 protein: CATRDGQGANTGELFF; D gene: TRBD1; clone size: many; V gene: TRBV24-1; CDR3 length: 16; J gene: TRBJ2-2
CDR3 DNA: TGTGCCAGCAGTTTTTGGGGGGATGTCTACGAGCAGTACTTC; CDR3 protein: CASSFWGDVYEQYF; D gene: .; clone size: many; V gene: TRBV28; CDR3 length: 14; J gene: TRBJ2-7
CDR3 DNA: TGTGCCAGTAGTATAGATGCGGACCGTTGGGAGACCCAGTACTTC; CDR3 protein: CASSIDADRWETQYF; D gene: .; clone size: many; V gene: TRBV19; CDR3 length: 15; J gene: TRBJ2-5
CDR3 DNA: TGCGCCAGCCTAAGGGGACTAGCCGGAGATACGCAGTATTTT; CDR3 protein: CASLRGLAGDTQYF; D gene: TRBD2; clone size: .; V gene: TRBV5-1; CDR3 length: 14; J gene: TRBJ2-3
CDR3 DNA: TGTGCCATCAGTGAGGGGGACAGGGCCTCCCAGTACTTC; CDR3 protein: CAISEGDRASQYF; D gene: TRBD1; clone size: many; V gene: TRBV10-3; CDR3 length: 13; J gene: TRBJ2-5
CDR3 DNA: TGTGCCAGCAGCACAGAAGCGGGAGGCCCCTACGAGCAGTACTTC; CDR3 protein: CASSTEAGGPYEQYF; D gene: TRBD2; clone size: many; V gene: TRBV11-2; CDR3 length: 15; J gene: TRBJ2-7
CDR3 DNA: TGTGCCAGCGGACAGACAGGGGGGAACACTGAAGCTTTCTTT; CDR3 protein: CASGQTGGNTEAFF; D gene: TRBD1; clone size: many; V gene: TRBV12-3/TRBV12-4; CDR3 length: 14; J gene: TRBJ1-1
CDR3 DNA: TGTGCCAGCAGTTGGGGCAGGCGGGGGCCCGATACTGAAGCTTTCTTT; CDR3 protein: CASSWGRRGPDTEAFF; D gene: .; clone size: .; V gene: TRBV28; CDR3 length: 16; J gene: TRBJ1-1
CDR3 DNA: TGTGCCAGCAGTGAAAGCCAGGGGGCCTCTCAGCCCCAGCATTTT; CDR3 protein: CASSESQGASQPQHF; D gene: TRBD1; clone size: .; V gene: TRBV6-1; CDR3 length: 15; J gene: TRBJ1-5
CDR3 DNA: TGTGCCAGCAGCTTATATCGTGAACAGGGGTATGGTGGGGCCAACGTCCTGACTTTC; CDR3 protein: CASSLYREQGYGGANVLTF; D gene: TRBD1; clone size: few; V gene: TRBV11-2; CDR3 length: 19; J gene: TRBJ2-6
CDR3 DNA: TGTGCCAGCTCACGGGACAGCCTCTACGAGCAGTACTTC; CDR3 protein: CASSRDSLYEQYF; D gene: TRBD1; clone size: many; V gene: TRBV18; CDR3 length: 13; J gene: TRBJ2-7
CDR3 DNA: TGCAGTGCTAGAGATCTGGCCGGGACAGGGGGCCACGGGTTCTTT; CDR3 protein: CSARDLAGTGGHGFF; D gene: TRBD1; clone size: many; V gene: TRBV20-1; CDR3 length: 15; J gene: TRBJ1-1
CDR3 DNA: TGTGCCAGCAGCTTCTCTGGAGGGAACACCGGGGAGCTGTTTTTT; CDR3 protein: CASSFSGGNTGELFF; D gene: .; clone size: many; V gene: TRBV7-2; CDR3 length: 15; J gene: TRBJ2-2
CDR3 DNA: TGTGCCAGCTCTCTTGTGGGGACAGCCGATCAGCCCCAGCATTTT; CDR3 protein: CASSLVGTADQPQHF; D gene: TRBD1; clone size: .; V gene: TRBV12-3/TRBV12-4; CDR3 length: 15; J gene: TRBJ1-5
CDR3 DNA: TGTGCCAGCACTACTAAGCCCCTTGGCTACACCTTC; CDR3 protein: CASTTKPLGYTF; D gene: .; clone size: many; V gene: TRBV12-3/TRBV12-4; CDR3 length: 12; J gene: TRBJ1-2
CDR3 DNA: TGTGCCAGTAGTATAGTCGCGGGGGAGCTCGAGCAGTACTTC; CDR3 protein: CASSIVAGELEQYF; D gene: TRBD2; clone size: many; V gene: TRBV19; CDR3 length: 14; J gene: TRBJ2-7
CDR3 DNA: TGTGCCAGCAGTCTCGCGAGGTCACAGCCCCAGCATTTT; CDR3 protein: CASSLARSQPQHF; D gene: .; clone size: .; V gene: TRBV12-3/TRBV12-4; CDR3 length: 13; J gene: TRBJ1-5